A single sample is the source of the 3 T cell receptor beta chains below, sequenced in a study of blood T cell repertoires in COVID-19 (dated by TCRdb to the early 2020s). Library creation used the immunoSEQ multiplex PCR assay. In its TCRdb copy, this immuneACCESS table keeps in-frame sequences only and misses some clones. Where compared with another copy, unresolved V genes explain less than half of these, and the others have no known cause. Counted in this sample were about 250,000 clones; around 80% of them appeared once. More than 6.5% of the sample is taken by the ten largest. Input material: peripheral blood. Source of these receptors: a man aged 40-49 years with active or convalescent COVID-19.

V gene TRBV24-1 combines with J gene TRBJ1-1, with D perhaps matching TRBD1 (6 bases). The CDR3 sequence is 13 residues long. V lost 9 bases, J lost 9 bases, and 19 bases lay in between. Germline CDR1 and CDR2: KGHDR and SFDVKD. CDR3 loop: CATEQQGERKAFF. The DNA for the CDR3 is TGTGCCACCGAACAACAGGGAGAACGAAAAGCTTTCTTT.

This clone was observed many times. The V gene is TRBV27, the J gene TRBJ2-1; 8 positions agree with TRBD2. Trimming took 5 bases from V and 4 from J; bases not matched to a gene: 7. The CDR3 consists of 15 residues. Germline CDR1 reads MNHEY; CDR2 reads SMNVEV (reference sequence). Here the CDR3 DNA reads TGTGCCAGCAGTATTTCTAGCGGGCCATACAATGAGCAGTTCTTC. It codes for CASSISSGPYNEQFF.

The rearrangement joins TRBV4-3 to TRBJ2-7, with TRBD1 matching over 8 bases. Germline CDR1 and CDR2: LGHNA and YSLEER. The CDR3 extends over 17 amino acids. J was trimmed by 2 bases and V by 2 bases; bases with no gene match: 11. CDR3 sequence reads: CASSQNPGTGITYEQYF. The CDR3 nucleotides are TGCGCCAGCAGCCAAAATCCAGGGACAGGAATTACCTACGAGCAGTACTTC.